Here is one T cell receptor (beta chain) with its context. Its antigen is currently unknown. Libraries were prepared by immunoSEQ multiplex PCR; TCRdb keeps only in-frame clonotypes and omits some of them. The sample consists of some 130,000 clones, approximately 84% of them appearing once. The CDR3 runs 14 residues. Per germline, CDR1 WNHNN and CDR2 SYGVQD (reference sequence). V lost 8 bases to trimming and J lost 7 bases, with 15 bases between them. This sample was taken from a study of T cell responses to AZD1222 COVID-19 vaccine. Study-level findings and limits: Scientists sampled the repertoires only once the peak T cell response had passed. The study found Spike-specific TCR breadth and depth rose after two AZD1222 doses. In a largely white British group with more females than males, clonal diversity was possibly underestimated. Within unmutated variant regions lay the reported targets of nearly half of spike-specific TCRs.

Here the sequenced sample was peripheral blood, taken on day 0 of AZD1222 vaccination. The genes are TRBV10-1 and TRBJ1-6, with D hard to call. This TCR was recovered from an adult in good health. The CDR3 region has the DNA TGCGCCAGCTCCACCGGGATCATCAATTCACCCCTCCACTTT. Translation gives CASSTGIINSPLHF.